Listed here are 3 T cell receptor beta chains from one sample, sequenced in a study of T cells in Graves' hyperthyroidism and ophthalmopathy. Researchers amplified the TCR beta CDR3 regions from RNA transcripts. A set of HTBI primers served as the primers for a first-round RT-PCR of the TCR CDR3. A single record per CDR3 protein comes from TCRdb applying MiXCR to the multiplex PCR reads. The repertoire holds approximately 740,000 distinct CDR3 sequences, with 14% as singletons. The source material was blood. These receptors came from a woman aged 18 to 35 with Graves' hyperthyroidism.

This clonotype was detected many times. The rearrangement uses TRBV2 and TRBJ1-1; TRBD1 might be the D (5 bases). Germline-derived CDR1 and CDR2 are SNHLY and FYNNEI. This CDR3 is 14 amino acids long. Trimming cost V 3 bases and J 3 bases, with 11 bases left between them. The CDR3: CASSDRREDTEAFF. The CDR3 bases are TGTGCCAGCAGTGATCGCAGGGAGGACACTGAAGCTTTCTTT.

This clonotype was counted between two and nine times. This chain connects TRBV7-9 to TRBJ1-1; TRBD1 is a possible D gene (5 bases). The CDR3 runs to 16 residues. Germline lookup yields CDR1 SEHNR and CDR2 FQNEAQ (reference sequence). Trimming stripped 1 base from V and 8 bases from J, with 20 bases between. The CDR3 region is CASSLGPLRGHPEAFF. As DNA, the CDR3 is TGTGCCAGCAGCTTAGGGCCCTTGAGGGGCCACCCCGAAGCTTTCTTT. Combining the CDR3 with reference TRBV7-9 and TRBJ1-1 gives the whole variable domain DTGVSQNPRHKITKRGQNVTFRCDPISEHNRLYWYRQTLGQGPEFLTYFQNEAQLEKSRLLSDRFSAERPKGSFSTLEIQRTEQGDSAMYLCASSLGPLRGHPEAFFGQGTRLTVV.

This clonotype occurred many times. CDR3 loop: CASNLNGRAYEQYF. CDR3 nucleotides: TGTGCCAGCAACCTAAACGGCAGGGCCTACGAGCAGTACTTC. The chain uses TRBV7-9 and TRBJ2-7, with D maybe TRBD1 (5 bases). The CDR3 has 14 residues. V dropped 7 bases and J dropped 2 bases, with 15 bases sitting between them. Germline values: CDR1 SEHNR, CDR2 FQNEAQ (reference sequence).